In this sample, the clone carrying this T cell receptor (beta chain) turned up a few times. This entry belongs to a study of shared clonotypes between healthy human individuals. Caucasian adults living in Nashville, Tennessee, provided all samples. Germline CDR1 PRHDT, CDR2 FYEKMQ (reference sequence). The CDR3 totals 12 residues. Trimming took off 4 bases at V and 9 bases at J, with 12 bases between the two ends. TCRdb's table, derived via immunoSEQ multiplex PCR, lists solely in-frame clones and lacks some. The sample includes around 690,000 clones, around 91% of them seen just once. Sequenced material: memory CD8+ T cells from PBMCs. Indicated subset: CD45RO+ cells pooled with CCR7-negative TemRA cells. The chain links TRBV13 to TRBJ2-5, with D possibly TRBD2 on 5 matching bases. The clonotype comes from a man younger than 35 in good health. Some clones in this sample may be carry-over from other donors' samples. The CDR3 DNA follows: TGTGCCAGCAGCTACCCCCAGGAGGCCCAGTACTTC. As protein: CASSYPQEAQYF.